In its sample, the clone carrying this TCR beta chain was seen many times. V was clipped by 5 bases and J by 7 bases, with 14 bases between them. CDR1 is DFQATT, CDR2 SNEGSKA, per germline (reference sequence). This CDR3 spans 12 amino acids. This sample was included in a study of neurological immune-mediated disorders. 5'RACE with 10-nucleotide random UMIs generated the cDNA. TCRdb fed the 5' RACE reads into MiXCR, producing one record per CDR3 protein. Of roughly 30,000 distinct CDR3 sequences listed, roughly a quarter were seen once; the top ten hold about 32%. The chain joins TRBV20-1 to TRBJ1-1; the D gene is possibly TRBD1 (5 bases). Sample: CD4+ T cells from blood. This TCR derives from a man aged 45-60 years with HTLV-1-associated myelopathy (HAM/TSP). CDR3 in DNA: TGCAGTGCTTCCGGAAGGGGCCGTGAAGCTTTCTTT. Translated: CSASGRGREAFF.